Below are 23 T cell receptor beta chains sequenced from a single sample in a study of long-term antiretroviral therapy in people with HIV. It was version v3.0 of the immunoSEQ assay that was run at survey level. The data were produced by immunoSEQ multiplex PCR, yet TCRdb's version contains in-frame clones alone and is incomplete. The table has 25,000 to 35,000 clones, about 89% seen once. The sequencing used unsorted PBMCs, collected 3.1 years after starting antiretroviral therapy. The receptors were sampled from a man between 18 and 29 years old with HIV.

The chain combines TRBV5-6 with TRBJ1-3, with a possible D match to TRBD1 (5 bases). Per germline, CDR1 SGHDT and CDR2 YYEEEE. The CDR3 contains 14 residues. Between the trimmed V and J ends, which lost 7 bases and 3 bases, there was a span of 14 bases. The CDR3 reads CASRLQGGGNTIYF. The CDR3 nucleotides are TGTGCCAGCCGTCTCCAGGGAGGTGGAAACACCATATATTTT. The full variable domain, in which reference TRBV5-6 and TRBJ1-3 provide the parts outside the CDR3, is DAGVTQSPTHLIKTRGQQVTLRCSPKSGHDTVSWYQQALGQGPQFIFQYYEEEERQRGNFPDRFSGHQFPNYSSELNVNALLLGDSALYLCASRLQGGGNTIYFGEGSWLTVV.

The rearrangement joins TRBV5-3 to TRBJ2-3, with TRBD2 matching 7 bases. TRBV5-3 is known as an ORF, though its function is uncertain. CDR3 length: 14 residues. The trim removed 1 base at V and 4 bases at J, leaving 3 bases unmatched. In DNA form, the CDR3 reads TGTGCCAGAAGCTTGCGGAGCGGGGCAGATACGCAGTATTTT. Protein sequence: CARSLRSGADTQYF.

The chain joins TRBV7-9 to TRBJ1-2; D ambiguous. Per the germline V gene, CDR1 is SEHNR and CDR2 is FQNEAQ (reference sequence). The length of the CDR3 is 16 residues. Trimming removed 7 bases from V and 4 bases from J, with 22 bases in between. The CDR3 spells CASNPSGGRTFYGYTF. The CDR3 DNA reads TGTGCCAGCAACCCGAGTGGAGGGCGAACGTTCTATGGCTACACCTTC.

V is TRBV20-1 and J is TRBJ2-5; the D is unclear. CDR1 and CDR2 (germline): DFQATT, SNEGSKA (reference sequence). Trimming left V 6 bases short and J 5 bases short, with 10 bases between. This CDR3 has 11 residues. As DNA, the CDR3 is TGCAGTGCCCATTACATGGAGACCCAGTACTTC. Protein: CSAHYMETQYF.

The chain has TRBV10-3 and TRBJ1-3; D not certain. V lost 9 bases to trimming and J lost 1 base, with 4 bases between them. This CDR3 is built from 11 residues. CDR1 and CDR2 from the germline V gene are ENHRY and SYGVKD. CDR3 DNA sequence: TGTGCCATGGGATCTGGAAACACCATATATTTT. Translating it yields CAMGSGNTIYF.

This chain joins TRBV25-1 and TRBJ1-4; D unresolved. V was shortened by 1 base and J by 8 bases, with 14 bases between the two germline ends. Germline lookup yields CDR1 MGHDK and CDR2 SYGVNS. This CDR3 comprises 15 residues. The CDR3 sequence: CASSEFGGREEKLFF. In nucleotides, the CDR3 is TGTGCCAGCAGTGAATTTGGTGGGCGCGAGGAAAAACTGTTTTTT.

This sequence joins TRBV30 and TRBJ2-7, with unresolved D. Germline V CDR1 and CDR2: GTSNPN, SVGIG (reference sequence). With 4 bases removed from V and 1 base from J, the gap between germline ends came to 5 bases. CDR3 length: 11 residues. Written as DNA, the CDR3 is TGTGCCTGGAAGGGTTCCTACGAGCAGTACTTC. Amino acid sequence: CAWKGSYEQYF. The complete variable domain, with remaining parts taken from reference TRBV30 and TRBJ2-7, reads SQTIHQWPATLVQPVGSPLSLECTVEGTSNPNLYWYRQAAGRGLQLLFYSVGIGQISSEVPQNLSASRPQDRQFILSSKKLLLSDSGFYLCAWKGSYEQYFGPGTRLTVT.

This sequence joins TRBV27 and TRBJ2-7; TRBD1 agrees at 8 bases. J gave up 2 bases and V 5 bases, and 5 bases lay outside the gene matches. This CDR3 has 14 amino acids. Germline CDR1 reads MNHEY; CDR2 reads SMNVEV (reference sequence). CDR3 amino acids: CASSAYRGAYEQYF. Here the CDR3 DNA reads TGTGCCAGCAGTGCCTACAGGGGGGCCTACGAGCAGTACTTC.

The chain combines TRBV7-2 with TRBJ2-5; D call uncertain. The CDR3 runs to 14 residues. Trimming cost V 2 bases and J 1 base, with 8 bases left between them. The V gene's germline CDR1 is SGHTA and CDR2 FQGNSA. In DNA form, the CDR3 reads TGTGCCAGCAGCTTAAAGTCAGCCCAAGAGACCCAGTACTTC. This translates into CASSLKSAQETQYF.

V and J are TRBV5-1 and TRBJ2-3, with D possibly being TRBD1 (6 bases). The CDR3 has 15 amino acids. In germline, CDR1 is SGHRS, CDR2 YFSETQ. Trimming pared 0 bases from V and 4 bases from J, leaving 12 bases between. This chain's CDR3 is CASSLGQAPSDTQYF. The CDR3 DNA sequence: TGCGCCAGCAGCTTGGGACAGGCTCCCTCAGATACGCAGTATTTT.

This chain connects TRBV4-1 to TRBJ2-3; D assignment may be TRBD1 or TRBD2 (5 bases each). Trimming pared 1 base from V and 4 bases from J, leaving 12 bases between. Germline V gene lookup returns CDR1 MGHRA and CDR2 YSYEKL. The CDR3 totals 15 residues. This CDR3 is CASSQVQGAADTQYF. CDR3 sequence (DNA): TGCGCCAGCAGCCAAGTGCAGGGAGCCGCAGATACGCAGTATTTT.

The chain links TRBV4-3 to TRBJ1-6, with D uncertain. V was shortened by 0 bases and J by 7 bases, with 10 bases between the two germline ends. This CDR3 comprises 15 residues. The germline V gene has CDR1 LGHNA and CDR2 YSLEER. In nucleotides, the CDR3 is TGCGCCAGCAGCCAAGATTGGACGGAGAATTCACCCCTCCACTTT. Protein sequence: CASSQDWTENSPLHF.

V is TRBV10-3 and J is TRBJ1-3, with 9 bases lining up with TRBD1. Germline V gene sequence: CDR1 ENHRY, CDR2 SYGVKD. The V gene end was trimmed by 6 bases and the J gene end by 2 bases; junction bases not matched to a gene: 11. This CDR3 has 17 amino acids. Written as DNA, the CDR3 is TGTGCCATCAGGGGACCGGGACAGGGAATTACTGGAAACACCATATATTTT. Translating it yields CAIRGPGQGITGNTIYF.

The gene calls are TRBV27 and TRBJ2-7; 7 bases map to TRBD2. Germline V gives CDR1 MNHEY, CDR2 SMNVEV (reference sequence). V lost 4 bases and J lost 6; bases outside the gene matches: 9. The CDR3 has 14 amino acids. The CDR3 DNA reads TGTGCCAGCAGTTCCTCTCCGGGGGGAAGCGAGCAGTACTTC. It yields the protein CASSSSPGGSEQYF.

This clone was seen only once. V gene TRBV19 combines with J gene TRBJ1-1; D unclear. CDR1 is LNHDA and CDR2 is SQIVND in the germline V gene (reference sequence). The CDR3 is made up of 14 amino acids. V gave up 4 bases and J gave up 5 bases, with 14 bases separating them. The CDR3 region has the DNA TGTGCCAGTAGTAGGACCCGGATGGGTACTGAAGCTTTCTTT. Its translation: CASSRTRMGTEAFF.

The chain has TRBV5-6 and TRBJ2-7; D not certain. The CDR3 sequence is 12 residues long. V dropped 0 bases and J dropped 1 base, with 2 bases sitting between them. Germline CDR1 SGHDT, CDR2 YYEEEE. CDR3 region: CASSLASYEQYF. CDR3 bases: TGTGCCAGCAGCTTGGCATCCTACGAGCAGTACTTC.

This clone appeared once. CDR3 protein: CASSSRTGGNQPQHF. CDR3 sequence (DNA): TGTGCCAGCAGCTCCCGGACAGGGGGTAATCAGCCCCAGCATTTT. The chain links TRBV7-4 to TRBJ1-5; 10 bases agree with TRBD1. Germline V gene data show CDR1 as SGHVT and CDR2 as SQSDAQ. Trimming took 4 bases from V and 4 from J; bases not matched to a gene: 4. This CDR3 has 15 amino acids.

This chain joins TRBV5-6 and TRBJ2-7; D gene unclear. Per germline, CDR1 SGHDT and CDR2 YYEEEE. The length of the CDR3 is 17 residues. The V and J ends lost 0 bases and 3 bases respectively, with 19 bases between them. The CDR3 sequence: CASSLGLEGYVNYEQYF. The CDR3 nucleotides read TGTGCCAGCAGCTTGGGGTTGGAAGGATATGTGAACTACGAGCAGTACTTC.

The chain uses TRBV29-1 and TRBJ2-1, with 8 bases aligning to TRBD1. Per the germline V gene, CDR1 is SQVTM and CDR2 is ANQGSEA. CDR3 length equals 13 residues. V shed 3 bases, J shed 7 bases, and the junction held 5 bases outside the gene matches. For the CDR3, the DNA is TGCAGCGTTGAGTTAGGACAGGGAAATGAGCAGTTCTTC. Protein sequence: CSVELGQGNEQFF.

This clone was observed once. V usage is TRBV6-4 and J usage is TRBJ2-7; 10 positions agree with TRBD2. Germline V gene sequence: CDR1 MRHNA, CDR2 SNTAGT. V was pared by 4 bases and J by 4 bases, with 10 bases of the junction left unmatched. CDR3 length equals 16 residues. This CDR3 is CASSGAGLAVLYEQYF. The CDR3, as DNA: TGTGCCAGCAGTGGCGCCGGACTAGCGGTCTTATACGAGCAGTACTTC.

The CDR3 DNA follows: TGTGCCAGCAGTTTCGTAGCGGGAACAGATACGCAGTATTTT. Protein product: CASSFVAGTDTQYF. The chain has TRBV28 and TRBJ2-3, with 8 bases identical to TRBD2. V was clipped by 3 bases and J by 3 bases; unmatched bases: 2. The CDR3 contains 14 residues. Germline values: CDR1 MDHEN, CDR2 SYDVKM. Together with reference TRBV28 and TRBJ2-3, the CDR3 gives the full variable domain: DVKVTQSSRYLVKRTGEKVFLECVQDMDHENMFWYRQDPGLGLRLIYFSYDVKMKEKGDIPEGYSVSREKKERFSLILESASTNQTSMYLCASSFVAGTDTQYFGPGTRLTVL.

This chain connects TRBV7-2 to TRBJ1-2; D is unclear. This CDR3 region has 12 residues. Trimming took 5 bases from V and 8 from J, leaving 12 bases between them. Germline assignment: CDR1 SGHTA and CDR2 FQGNSA. CDR3 loop: CASSPGSGGYTF. The CDR3 DNA reads as TGTGCCAGCAGCCCGGGATCGGGCGGCTACACCTTC.

The chain joins TRBV4-1 to TRBJ2-1; D tentatively reads TRBD1 or TRBD2 (6 bases each). The germline CDR1 and CDR2 sequences are MGHRA and YSYEKL. With 4 bases removed from V and 2 bases from J, the gap between germline ends came to 9 bases. The CDR3 loop spans 14 amino acids. CDR3 in amino acids: CASSPGGPYNEQFF. In nucleotides, the CDR3 is TGCGCCAGCAGCCCCGGGGGCCCCTACAATGAGCAGTTCTTC.